This TCR beta chain emerged from a study of cytomegalovirus exposure and HLA in healthy donors (dated by TCRdb to 2017 to 2019). Turning to the overall study: In an earlier analysis of several hundred of the donors, 250 to 350 Gb of sequence data and approximately 120 million unique TCR beta sequences from about 190 million T cells were reported. An early release covering more than 500 HLA-typed donors comprised 250 to 350 gigabases of sequencing data and around 80 million unique TCR sequences. Of the roughly 400 genotyped donors, less than 90% were placed in the genetic ancestry cluster associated with self-reported Caucasian donors. The study aimed to test whether signatures of past pathogen exposure could be identified by cataloging public T cell receptors. The study used immunosequencing to profile the T cell repertoires of approximately 640 subjects and linked those repertoires to cytomegalovirus serostatus. Along with the approximately 700-subject first cohort, a separate validation cohort of 120 different subjects was used. The study combined high-throughput TCR immunosequencing, statistical association of individual TCRs with disease status, and machine learning to predict cytomegalovirus infection status. To study patterns of TCR occurrence, a later analysis re-analyzed previously published TCR beta repertoires from more than 550 donors and added high-resolution HLA genotyping. Rather than drawing on any new phenotypic data, the later analysis identified candidate immune exposures from TCR beta sequences and the way those sequences occurred across donors. An earlier analysis of roughly 580 of the donors used high-throughput TCR beta sequencing to judge whether each TCR beta V gene segment behaved as functional or pseudogenic. Alongside the repertoire data, information on donor age, sex, ethnicity and CMV serostatus was compiled. A later genetic analysis took genome-wide SNP genotypes for about 55% of the 666 donors and used that subset as a discovery cohort. Every discovery cohort repertoire had been produced on one sequencing platform. Both class I and class II loci were covered by HLA typing, at four-digit resolution. Typing coverage differed by locus: A, B, C, DRB1 and DQB1 were typed in about 620-630 donors, DQA1 in approximately 520, DPA1 in 600 to 610, and DPB1 in 472. A few DR-DQ haplotypes were treated as single units for association and clustering because of strong linkage in the cohort. On average, 235,054 unique TCR beta nucleotide sequences were sequenced per donor among about 400 genotyped donors of the cohort, with 15% to 20% of those sequences being non-productive. What the work shows at the level of the full study, not this receptor alone: According to a later genetic analysis, donors in an Asian-associated ancestry cluster had fewer N-insertions in productive TCRs than the approximately 630-donor mean. Because HLA typing was missing for some donors at each locus, association tests included only the typed subset. The 87-base-pair reads could not distinguish some IMGT-functional V segments, including TRBV6-2 and TRBV6-3, so those segments were excluded. It was suggested by the authors that the approach could potentially be generalized to other disease states and immunological phenotypes. An earlier analysis of approximately 540 of the donors showed that most TCR beta V segments appeared in productive rearrangements either about 87% or about 30% of the time, which broadly matched IMGT annotations. For the cohort, immune exposure information was limited to CMV serostatus. In a later analysis, 16,951 TCR beta sequences were associated with specific HLA alleles at a false discovery rate of 0.05. A further reported finding was that TCR beta sequences accurately predicted the HLA-A and HLA-B alleles for most subjects in the first cohort. The earlier analysis of 587 of the donors excluded fewer than 20 rarely observed V segments, including chromosome 9 orphons, because counts were too low. In this cohort, only TCR beta chains were sequenced, and detectable features were limited by the absence of alpha or paired-chain data. Linkage disequilibrium might explain the correlated functional status among segregating V segments, but an unknown experimental factor could not be ruled out. In a later analysis, several top co-occurrence clusters were reported to appear linked to parvovirus B19, influenza, CMV and Epstein-Barr virus. V-gene and J-gene trimming of TCR beta chains was associated with a missense DCLRE1C variant in a later genetic analysis, and the association was replicated in an independent cohort. The study gave a list of 150 to 200 TCR beta chains associated with cytomegalovirus. Roughly uniform sequencing depth across donors was assumed in presence/absence analyses, although this assumption may not hold. According to a later analysis, TCR association rates differed among HLA loci, with DRB1 alleles showing the most associated TCRs and HLA-C alleles showing the fewest. In a later analysis, HLA-associated TCR beta chains showed more clonal expansion and lower generation probabilities than non-associated chains that were equally common. When HLA alleles, especially DR and DQ, strongly co-occurred, TCR associations were difficult to assign to individual alleles. In vitro tests confirmed that a few of the cytomegalovirus-associated TCR beta chains recognize cytomegalovirus antigens. Cytomegalovirus status was reported to be diagnosed by the classifier with high specificity and sensitivity in both the original and validation cohorts. Most CMV-associated TCR beta chains appeared to be HLA-restricted in a later analysis, and the HLA associations seemed to be driven largely by CMV exposure. The sequencing pipeline was judged likely to have produced a cluster of highly shared sequence variants as a technical artifact. Across donors, most TCR sequences were observed very rarely, whereas some public TCRs were present in many individuals.

Library preparation was by the immunoSEQ multiplex PCR assay. For the multiplex PCR, a mixture combining 60 forward primers for TCR Vbeta segments and 13 reverse primers for TCR Jbeta segments was used. The CDR3 region of rearranged TCR beta genes was amplified from genomic DNA with a multiplex PCR assay. On the Illumina HiSeq System, the amplified TCR beta libraries were sequenced as 87-base-pair reads. The study's own analysis went as follows. A later analysis counted tens of millions of unique TCR beta chains across the 500 to 850 repertoires, and 9.5 million to 11 million of these chains were shared by at least two donors. Raw reads were error-corrected and collapsed into unique sequences with a nearest-neighbor algorithm that merged closely related sequences to remove PCR and sequencing errors. Alignment of CDR3 sequences to IMGT reference sequences was used to assign V, D and J gene segments. For a sequence to be retained, at least a six-nucleotide match to both a V gene segment and a J gene segment was required. A rearrangement was called productive if the CDR3 had no stop codons and remained in frame with V and J, and every other rearrangement was called non-productive. Following IMGT convention, CDR3 was defined as the stretch from the second conserved V-encoded cysteine up to the conserved J-encoded phenylalanine. In an earlier analysis of around 640 of the donors, sequences lacking an unambiguous match to a single V gene segment were excluded. An earlier analysis of a few hundred of the donors called V segments functional above 56.7% productive rearrangements and segregating when the between-donor standard deviation exceeded 5%. A statistical classification framework was developed to diagnose cytomegalovirus status using the catalog of TCR beta chain sequences. In a later analysis, V and J genes were assigned by comparing TCR nucleotide sequences against IMGT/GENE-DB human TR gene sequences. The TCRdist pipeline was used in a later analysis to assign CDR3 sequences and most-parsimonious VDJ recombination scenarios. In a later analysis, every TCR beta chain was defined by the combination of its CDR3 amino acid sequence and its V-gene family, and reads without a unique V-gene family were dropped. To address suspected cross-contamination and a sequencing artifact, a later analysis removed a few hundred highly shared, low-generation-probability nucleotide sequences. In a later analysis, a clonal expansion index was calculated for each public chain from normalized within-repertoire ranks of inferred template counts. In a later analysis, generation probabilities were computed with a VDJ recombination model fitted to out-of-frame rearrangements, and the resulting probabilities were checked against IGoR. Hypergeometric tests were used in a later analysis to score TCR-TCR, TCR-HLA and TCR-CMV co-occurrence, with a repertoire-size bias correction applied to the TCR pairs. False discovery rates were estimated in a later analysis by permuting HLA or CMV assignments 20 times. In a later analysis, co-occurring TCRs were grouped using DBSCAN, and TCRdist sequence similarity was added for clustering within HLA-allele-positive subsets. Repertoires with fewer than 30,000 or more than 120,000 public chains, plus five repertoires with anomalous nucleotide sharing, were excluded from co-occurrence clustering. This is the immuneACCESS table as TCRdb keeps it, with only in-frame sequences that have V and J called. A part of the clones is gone; compared with another copy, unresolved V genes explain less than half, and the rest is unexplained. The D gene and trimming were derived from the DNA, and the V and J assignments and clone size from that table. The sample profile shows fewer than 250,000 clones; 60% to 85% of them were found once. Together, the top ten hold approximately 1.5% of the sample.

In total, approximately 700 healthy bone marrow donors made up the cohort. Cohort members were all nominally healthy when sampled, although unrecorded immune exposures were likely present. The donor tested CMV seronegative, placing the donor among the 352 seronegative members of the cohort. A peripheral blood sample was provided by each donor, and peripheral blood mononuclear cells were used for TCR beta sequencing. Genomic DNA extraction from the blood cell samples was performed with the Qiagen DNeasy Blood Extraction Kit. Note on this clone: The antigen it binds to is not known. No clone much larger than this one lies a single base away; base qualities are absent.

The germline V gene provides CDR1 SNHLY and CDR2 FYNNEI. Here V drops 6 bases and J drops 1 base, and the junction holds 8 bases not matched to any gene. The CDR3 numbers 16 residues from cysteine through phenylalanine. Only the CDR3 DNA is retained, 48 bases long and in frame from the first base. This TCR derives from a woman aged 18-29 years in good health and CMV-seronegative. The chain couples TRBV2 to TRBJ2-2; the junction holds 7 bases that match TRBD1. The sample consisted of PBMCs. The base sequence is TGTGCCAGCAGCTACACCGGGACAGAGAACACCGGGGAGCTGTTTTTT. It codes for CASSYTGTENTGELFF. With all but the CDR3 taken from the reference TRBV2 and TRBJ2-2 genes, the full variable domain is: EPEVTQTPSHQVTQMGQEVILRCVPISNHLYFYWYRQILGQKVEFLVSFYNNEISEKSEIFDDQFSVERPDGSNFTLKIRSTKLEDSAMYFCASSYTGTENTGELFFGEGSRLTVL.